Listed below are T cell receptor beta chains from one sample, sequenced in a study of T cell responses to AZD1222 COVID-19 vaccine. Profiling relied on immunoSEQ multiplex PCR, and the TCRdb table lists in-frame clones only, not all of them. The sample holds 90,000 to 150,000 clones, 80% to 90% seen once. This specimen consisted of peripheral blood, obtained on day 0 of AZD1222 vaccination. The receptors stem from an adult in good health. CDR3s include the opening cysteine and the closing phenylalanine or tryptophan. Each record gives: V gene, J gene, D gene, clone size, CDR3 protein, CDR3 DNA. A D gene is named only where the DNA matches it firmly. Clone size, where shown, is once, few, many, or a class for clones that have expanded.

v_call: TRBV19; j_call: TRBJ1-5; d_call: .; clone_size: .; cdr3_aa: CASSIYRGAHQPQHF; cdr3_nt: TGTGCCAGTAGTATATATCGGGGGGCCCATCAGCCCCAGCATTTT
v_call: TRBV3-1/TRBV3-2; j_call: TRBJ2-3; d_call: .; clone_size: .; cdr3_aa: CASSQTDTQYF; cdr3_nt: TGTGCCAGCAGCCAAACAGATACGCAGTATTTT
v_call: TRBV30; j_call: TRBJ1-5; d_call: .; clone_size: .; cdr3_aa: CAWSVARRWPGDQPQHF; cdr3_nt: TGTGCCTGGAGTGTAGCCCGCCGGTGGCCGGGGGATCAGCCCCAGCATTTT
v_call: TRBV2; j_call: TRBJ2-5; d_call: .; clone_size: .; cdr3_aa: CASSRGGSEETQYF; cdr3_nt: TGTGCCAGCAGTAGAGGGGGTTCGGAGGAGACCCAGTACTTC
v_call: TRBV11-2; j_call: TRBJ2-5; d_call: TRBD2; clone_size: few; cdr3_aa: CASRAASGRAETQYF; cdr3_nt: TGTGCCAGCAGGGCGGCTAGCGGGAGGGCGGAGACCCAGTACTTC
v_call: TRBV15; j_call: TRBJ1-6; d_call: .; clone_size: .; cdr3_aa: CATSSDLMISYNSPLHF; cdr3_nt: TGTGCCACCAGCTCGGACTTAATGATCTCCTATAATTCACCCCTCCACTTT
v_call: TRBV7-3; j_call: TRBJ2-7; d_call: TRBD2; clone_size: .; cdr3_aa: CASSLAGGTYEQYF; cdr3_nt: TGTGCCAGCAGCCTAGCGGGAGGTACCTACGAGCAGTACTTC
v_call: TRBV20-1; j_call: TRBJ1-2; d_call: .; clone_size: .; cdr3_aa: CSARVSYGYTF; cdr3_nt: TGCAGTGCTAGAGTGAGCTATGGCTACACCTTC
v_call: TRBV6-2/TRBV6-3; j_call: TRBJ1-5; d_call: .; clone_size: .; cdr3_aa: CASSYSRVSNQPQHF; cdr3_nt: TGTGCCAGCAGTTACTCGAGGGTTAGCAATCAGCCCCAGCATTTT
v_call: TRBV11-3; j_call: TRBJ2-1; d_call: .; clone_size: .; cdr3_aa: CASAKGIRDPSYNEQFF; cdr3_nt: TGTGCCAGCGCCAAGGGAATCCGGGATCCCTCCTACAATGAGCAGTTCTTC
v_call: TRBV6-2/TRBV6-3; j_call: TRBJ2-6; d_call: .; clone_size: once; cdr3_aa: CASSSQGSSGANVLTF; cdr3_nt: TGTGCCAGCAGTTCACAGGGAAGCTCTGGGGCCAACGTCCTGACTTTC
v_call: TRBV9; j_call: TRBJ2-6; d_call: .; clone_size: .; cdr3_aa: CASSDRTSISGANVLTF; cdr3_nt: TGTGCCAGCAGTGATAGGACAAGCATCTCTGGGGCCAACGTCCTGACTTTC
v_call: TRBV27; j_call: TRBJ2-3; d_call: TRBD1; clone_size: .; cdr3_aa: CASSPGTGGGTDTQYF; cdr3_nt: TGTGCCAGCAGTCCTGGGACAGGGGGCGGCACAGATACGCAGTATTTT
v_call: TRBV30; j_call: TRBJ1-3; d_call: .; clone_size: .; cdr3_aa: CAWSRPTDSGNTIYF; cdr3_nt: TGTGCCTGGAGCAGACCAACGGACTCTGGAAACACCATATATTTT
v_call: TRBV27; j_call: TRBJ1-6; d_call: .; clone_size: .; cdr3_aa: CASSLGGSPLHF; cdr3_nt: TGTGCCAGCAGTTTAGGGGGTTCACCCCTCCACTTT
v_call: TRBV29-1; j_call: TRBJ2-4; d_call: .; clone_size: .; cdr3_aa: CSVETGRNIQYF; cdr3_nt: TGCAGCGTTGAGACAGGGAGGAACATTCAGTACTTC
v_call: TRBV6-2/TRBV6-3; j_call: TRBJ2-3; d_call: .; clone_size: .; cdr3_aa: CASSWDTSSTDTQYF; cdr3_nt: TGTGCCAGCAGCTGGGACACGTCTAGCACAGATACGCAGTATTTT
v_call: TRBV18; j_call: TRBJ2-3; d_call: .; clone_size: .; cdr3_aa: CASSPGSSTDTQYF; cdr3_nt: TGTGCCAGCTCACCAGGTTCTAGCACAGATACGCAGTATTTT
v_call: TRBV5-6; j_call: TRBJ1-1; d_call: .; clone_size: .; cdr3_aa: CASSLRRALEAFF; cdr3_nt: TGTGCCAGCAGCTTGCGCAGGGCCCTTGAAGCTTTCTTT
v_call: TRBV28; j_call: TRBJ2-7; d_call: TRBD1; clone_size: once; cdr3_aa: CASSPTDRGRNYEQYF; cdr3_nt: TGTGCCAGCAGTCCCACGGACAGGGGGCGAAACTACGAGCAGTACTTC
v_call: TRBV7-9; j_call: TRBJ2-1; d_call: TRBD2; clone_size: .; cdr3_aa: CASSLRSIAGGPNNEQFF; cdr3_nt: TGTGCCAGCAGCTTACGTTCAATAGCGGGAGGGCCGAACAATGAGCAGTTCTTC
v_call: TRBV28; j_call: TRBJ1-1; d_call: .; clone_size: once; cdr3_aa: CASPRVQGGGHPEAFF; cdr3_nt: TGTGCCAGTCCTCGAGTACAGGGTGGGGGTCACCCTGAAGCTTTCTTT
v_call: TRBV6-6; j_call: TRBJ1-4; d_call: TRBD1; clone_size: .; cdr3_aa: CASSEQGRREKLFF; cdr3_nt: TGTGCCAGCAGCGAACAGGGGAGGAGGGAAAAACTGTTTTTT
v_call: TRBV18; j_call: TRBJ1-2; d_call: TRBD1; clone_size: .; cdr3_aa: CASSPSGTDYGYTF; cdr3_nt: TGTGCCAGCTCACCTTCGGGGACAGACTATGGCTACACCTTC
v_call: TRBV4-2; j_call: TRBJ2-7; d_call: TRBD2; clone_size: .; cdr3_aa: CASSPTPTSGNLEQYF; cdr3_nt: TGTGCCAGCAGCCCGACCCCGACTAGCGGGAATTTAGAGCAGTACTTC
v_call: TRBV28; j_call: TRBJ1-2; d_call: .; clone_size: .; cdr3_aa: CASSLGGPSLRNYGYTF; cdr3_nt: TGTGCCAGCAGTTTAGGGGGACCTTCTTTACGTAACTATGGCTACACCTTC
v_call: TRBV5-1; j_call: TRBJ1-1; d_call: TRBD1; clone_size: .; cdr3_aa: CASSLGFSAGGNTEAFF; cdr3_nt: TGCGCCAGCAGCTTGGGGTTTAGCGCAGGGGGAAACACTGAAGCTTTCTTT